This T cell receptor (beta chain) originates from a study of blood T cell repertoires in COVID-19. Looking at the study overall: Samples taken during acute and convalescent COVID-19 were collected in the United States, Italy and Spain.

Trimming cost V 8 bases and J 9 bases, with 20 bases left between them. The CDR3 runs to 14 residues. Germline V lookup: CDR1 MNHEY, CDR2 SVGAGI. This clone showed up just once. Patients at the Seattle site were enrolled during active infection and followed longitudinally. TCRdb's copy holds only in-frame clones and misses some; the assay was immunoSEQ multiplex PCR. The data hold about 280,000 clones, with roughly 91% observed a single time. The chain uses TRBV6-5 and TRBJ2-4; D is perhaps TRBD1 (6 bases). The sequence came from a woman in her 30s with COVID-19, enrolled during active disease. The material sequenced was peripheral blood. Here the CDR3 reads CASRRAGVKSIQYF. The CDR3, as DNA: TGTGCCAGCCGAAGGGCAGGGGTGAAGAGCATTCAGTACTTC.